The present T cell receptor beta chain was sequenced within a study of T cell responses to AZD1222 COVID-19 vaccine. Broader study findings: Vaccine-associated CD4 TCRs spanned spike, dominant at 160-218 and 743-854. Baseline seropositives among AZD1222 recipients totaled only six or seven. Repertoires were sampled only after the peak T cell response. A reported finding is that nearly half of spike-specific TCRs target unmutated variant regions.

Some clones are missing from TCRdb's copy, which holds only in-frame ones; the method was immunoSEQ multiplex PCR. This table has 150,000 or so clones, about nine tenths appearing once. V lost 7 bases and J 9 bases, leaving 13 bases between the germline ends. The CDR3 loop spans 12 amino acids. Germline CDR1 and CDR2: SEHNR and FQNEAQ (reference sequence). About this clone: As yet, its antigen is unknown.

The receptor's source is an adult in good health. This chain joins TRBV7-9 and TRBJ1-5; the D is unclear. The sample consisted of peripheral blood, taken on day 0 of AZD1222 vaccination. CDR3 amino acids: CASTTGHWPQHF. As DNA, the CDR3 is TGTGCCAGCACCACGGGTCATTGGCCCCAGCATTTT.